One T cell receptor beta chain is described in this entry. Antigen specificity is unknown. The entry originates in a study of T cell responses to AZD1222 COVID-19 vaccine. The study, taken as a whole, reports: Spike-spanning, vaccine-associated CD4 TCRs were dominant at 160-218 and 743-854. A reported finding is that nearly half of spike-specific TCRs target unmutated variant regions. Donors were largely white British and mainly female; clonal diversity was possibly underestimated.

Clones were read by immunoSEQ multiplex PCR, and TCRdb kept only the in-frame ones, dropping some. The top ten hold roughly 10% of the sample, which has under 200,000 clones, 90% to 95% seen once. Trimming removed 0 bases from V and 3 bases from J; junction bases left unmatched: 5. The CDR3 covers 17 residues. Germline V gene sequence: CDR1 SGDLS, CDR2 YYNGEE. The chain carries TRBV9 and TRBJ2-2; 10 nucleotides agree with TRBD2. This TCR was recovered from an adult in good health. The input for sequencing was peripheral blood, taken on day 0 of AZD1222 vaccination. CDR3 in amino acids: CASSVAPSGSDTGELFF. The DNA of the CDR3 is TGTGCCAGCAGCGTAGCTCCTAGCGGGAGTGACACCGGGGAGCTGTTTTTT.